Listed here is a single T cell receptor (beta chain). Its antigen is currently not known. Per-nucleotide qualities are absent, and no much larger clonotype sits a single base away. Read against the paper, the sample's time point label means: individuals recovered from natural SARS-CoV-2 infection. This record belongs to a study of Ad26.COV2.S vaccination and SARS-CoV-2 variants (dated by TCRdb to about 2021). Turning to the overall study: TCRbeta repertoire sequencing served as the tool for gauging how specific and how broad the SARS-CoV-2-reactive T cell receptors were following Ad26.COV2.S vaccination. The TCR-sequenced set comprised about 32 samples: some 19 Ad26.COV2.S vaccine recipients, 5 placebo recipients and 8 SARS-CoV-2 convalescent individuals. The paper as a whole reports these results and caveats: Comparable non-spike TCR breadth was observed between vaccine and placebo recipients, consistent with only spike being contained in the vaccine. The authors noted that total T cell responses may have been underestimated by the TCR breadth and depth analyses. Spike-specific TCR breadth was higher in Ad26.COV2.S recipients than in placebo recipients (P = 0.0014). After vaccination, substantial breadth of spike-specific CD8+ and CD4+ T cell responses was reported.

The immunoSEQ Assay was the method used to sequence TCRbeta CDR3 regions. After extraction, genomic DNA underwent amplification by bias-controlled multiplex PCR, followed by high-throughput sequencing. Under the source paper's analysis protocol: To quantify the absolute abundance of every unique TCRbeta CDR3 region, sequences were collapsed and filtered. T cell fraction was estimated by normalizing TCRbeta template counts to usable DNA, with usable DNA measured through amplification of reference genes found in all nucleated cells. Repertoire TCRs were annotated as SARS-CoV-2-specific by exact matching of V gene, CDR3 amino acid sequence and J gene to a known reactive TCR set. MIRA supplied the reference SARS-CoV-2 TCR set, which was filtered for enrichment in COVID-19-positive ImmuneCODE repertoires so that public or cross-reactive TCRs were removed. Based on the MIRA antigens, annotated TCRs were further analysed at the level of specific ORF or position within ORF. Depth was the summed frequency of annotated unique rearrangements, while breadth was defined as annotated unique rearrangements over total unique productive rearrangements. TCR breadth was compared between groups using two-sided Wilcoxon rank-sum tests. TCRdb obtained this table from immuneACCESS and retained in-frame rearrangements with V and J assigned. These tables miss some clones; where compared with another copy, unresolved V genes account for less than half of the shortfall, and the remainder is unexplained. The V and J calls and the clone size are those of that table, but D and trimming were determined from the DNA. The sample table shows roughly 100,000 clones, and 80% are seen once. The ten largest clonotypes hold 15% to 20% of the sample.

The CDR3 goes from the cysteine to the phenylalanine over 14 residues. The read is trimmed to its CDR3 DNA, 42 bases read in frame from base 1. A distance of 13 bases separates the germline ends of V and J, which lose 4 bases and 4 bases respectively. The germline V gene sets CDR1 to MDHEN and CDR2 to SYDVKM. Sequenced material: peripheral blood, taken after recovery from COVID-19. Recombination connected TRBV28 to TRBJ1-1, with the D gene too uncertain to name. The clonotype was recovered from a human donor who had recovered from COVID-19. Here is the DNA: TGTGCCAGCAGTTCGCCATCCGGGAGCACTGAAGCTTTCTTT. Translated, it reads CASSSPSGSTEAFF.